This T cell receptor (beta chain) was observed in a study of blood T cells in healthy people across ages. Study-wide context: Template switching picked up about one barcoded beta molecule for each two T cells. Study results and limitations: Naive and antigen-experienced cells could not be conclusively compared, given unsorted PBMCs.

With respect to this clonotype: Its antigen is currently unknown.

A second about 6 to 12 cycle PCR used barcoded and J-beta primers. The template-switch adaptor was a 5' adaptor with 12 random nucleotides. It tagged each cDNA molecule. One entry per CDR3 protein, called by TCRdb with MiXCR from the 5' RACE reads. This sample has 1.2 million to 1.5 million distinct CDR3 sequences, with around 42% found just once. Per germline, CDR1 LNHNV and CDR2 YYDKDF (reference sequence). This CDR3 comprises 16 residues. Germline trimming cut 1 base from V and 6 bases from J; bases unmatched to any gene: 5. The chain joins TRBV15 to TRBJ1-6; 8 nucleotides align to TRBD1. The sequenced sample was blood. This clonotype was sampled from a woman between 18 and 29 years old in good health. The CDR3 reads CATSRVWDRLNSPLHF. The CDR3 coding sequence is TGTGCCACCAGCAGAGTATGGGACAGGCTTAATTCACCCCTCCACTTT.